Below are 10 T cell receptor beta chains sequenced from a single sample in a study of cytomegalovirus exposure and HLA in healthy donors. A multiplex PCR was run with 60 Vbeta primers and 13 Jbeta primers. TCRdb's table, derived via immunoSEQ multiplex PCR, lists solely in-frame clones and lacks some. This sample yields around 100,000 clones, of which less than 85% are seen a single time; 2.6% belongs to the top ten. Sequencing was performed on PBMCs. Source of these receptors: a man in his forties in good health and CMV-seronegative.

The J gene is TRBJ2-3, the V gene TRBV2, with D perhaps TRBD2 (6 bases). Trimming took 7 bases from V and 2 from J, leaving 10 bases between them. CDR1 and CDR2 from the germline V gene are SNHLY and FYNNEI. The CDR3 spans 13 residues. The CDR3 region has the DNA TGTGCCAGCAAGGAGGGCAACACAGATACGCAGTATTTT. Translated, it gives CASKEGNTDTQYF.

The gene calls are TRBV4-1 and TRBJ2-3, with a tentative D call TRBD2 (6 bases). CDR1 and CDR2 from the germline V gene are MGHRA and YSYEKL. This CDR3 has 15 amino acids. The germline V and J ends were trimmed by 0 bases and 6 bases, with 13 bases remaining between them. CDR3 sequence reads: CASSQDPRGSDTQYF. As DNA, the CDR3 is TGCGCCAGCAGCCAAGATCCCCGGGGGAGCGATACGCAGTATTTT.

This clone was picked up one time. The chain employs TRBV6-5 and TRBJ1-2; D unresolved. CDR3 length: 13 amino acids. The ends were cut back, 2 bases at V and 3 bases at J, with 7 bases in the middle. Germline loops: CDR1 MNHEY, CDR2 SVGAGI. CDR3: CASSYDGDYGYTF. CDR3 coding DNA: TGTGCCAGCAGTTACGACGGGGACTATGGCTACACCTTC.

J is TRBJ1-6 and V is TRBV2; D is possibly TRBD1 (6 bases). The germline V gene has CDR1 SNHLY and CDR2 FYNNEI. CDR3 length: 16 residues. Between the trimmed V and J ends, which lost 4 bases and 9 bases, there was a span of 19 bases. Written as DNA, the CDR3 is TGTGCCAGCAGTGTACAGGGAGCCCACGGGACTTCACCCCTCCACTTT. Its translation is CASSVQGAHGTSPLHF.

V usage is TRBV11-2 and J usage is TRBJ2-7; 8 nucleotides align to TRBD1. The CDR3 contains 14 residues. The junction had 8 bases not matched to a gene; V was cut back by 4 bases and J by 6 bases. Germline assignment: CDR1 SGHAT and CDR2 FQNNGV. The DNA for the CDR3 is TGTGCCAGCAGCTCGCAGGGGGCGCTTTCCGAGCAGTACTTC. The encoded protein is CASSSQGALSEQYF.

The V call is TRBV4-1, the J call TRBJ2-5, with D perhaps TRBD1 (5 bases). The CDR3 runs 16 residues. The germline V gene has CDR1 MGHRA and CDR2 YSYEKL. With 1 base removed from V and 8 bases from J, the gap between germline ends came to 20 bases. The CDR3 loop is CASSQATEVKTGTQYF. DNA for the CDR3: TGCGCCAGCAGCCAAGCCACTGAAGTGAAAACAGGTACCCAGTACTTC.

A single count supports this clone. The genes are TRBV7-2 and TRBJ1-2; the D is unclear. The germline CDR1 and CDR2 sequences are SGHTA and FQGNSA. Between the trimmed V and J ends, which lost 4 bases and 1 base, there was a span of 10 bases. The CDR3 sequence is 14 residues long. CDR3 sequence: CASSSEVLNYGYTF. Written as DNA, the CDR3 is TGTGCCAGCAGCTCGGAGGTCCTTAACTATGGCTACACCTTC.

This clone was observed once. Here the CDR3 reads CASSLGQSSGANVLTF. The DNA for the CDR3 is TGTGCCAGCAGCCTTGGACAGTCCTCTGGGGCCAACGTCCTGACTTTC. The genes are TRBV5-8 and TRBJ2-6, with D possibly being TRBD1 (6 bases). The CDR3 is 16 residues long. Germline V gene lookup returns CDR1 SGHTS and CDR2 YDEGEE. Trimming took 4 bases from V and 0 from J, leaving 11 bases between them.

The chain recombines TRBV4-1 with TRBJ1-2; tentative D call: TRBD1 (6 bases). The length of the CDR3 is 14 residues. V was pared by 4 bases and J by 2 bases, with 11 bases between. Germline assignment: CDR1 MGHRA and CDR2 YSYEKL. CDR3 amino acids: CASSRTDNNYGYTF. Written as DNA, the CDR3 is TGCGCCAGCAGCCGGACAGACAACAACTATGGCTACACCTTC.

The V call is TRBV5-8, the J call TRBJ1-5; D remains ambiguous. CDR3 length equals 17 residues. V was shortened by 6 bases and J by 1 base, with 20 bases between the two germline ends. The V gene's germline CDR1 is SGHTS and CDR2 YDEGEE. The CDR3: CASNVYGSRMSNQPQHF. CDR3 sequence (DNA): TGTGCCAGCAACGTGTACGGGTCGAGAATGAGCAATCAGCCCCAGCATTTT.